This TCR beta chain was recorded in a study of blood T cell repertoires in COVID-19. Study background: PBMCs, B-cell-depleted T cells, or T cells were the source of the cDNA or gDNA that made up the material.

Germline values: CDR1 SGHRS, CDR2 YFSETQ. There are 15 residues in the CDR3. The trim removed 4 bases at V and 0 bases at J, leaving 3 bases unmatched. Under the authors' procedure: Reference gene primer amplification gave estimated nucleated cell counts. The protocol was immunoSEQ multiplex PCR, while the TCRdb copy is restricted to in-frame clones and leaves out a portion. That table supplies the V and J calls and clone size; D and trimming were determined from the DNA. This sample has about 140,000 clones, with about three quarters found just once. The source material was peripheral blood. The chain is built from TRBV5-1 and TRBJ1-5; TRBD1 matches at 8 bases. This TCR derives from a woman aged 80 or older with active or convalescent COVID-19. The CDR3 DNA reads TGCGCCAGCAGCCGGACAGGGAGTAGCAATCAGCCCCAGCATTTT. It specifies CASSRTGSSNQPQHF.